This TCR beta chain was retrieved from a study of identical twins. Study-level points and caveats: Conclusions were drawn cross-sectionally by statistical analysis, without following the same donors.

Everyone who gave samples was a healthy Caucasian. This CDR3 has 12 residues. To note about this clonotype: Its antigen is unidentified. A much larger clone lies one base from this, so it may be a read error.

A universal primer site was added by template switching, and unique molecular identifiers were carried by the cDNA. TCRdb re-analysed the 5' RACE reads in MiXCR, keeping a single row per CDR3 protein. The sample consists of approximately 1.8 million distinct CDR3 sequences, about 30% of them appearing once. Sequencing was done on a sample of cord blood. The receptor was isolated from a newborn girl in good health. The rearrangement joins TRBV12-3 or TRBV12-4 to TRBJ2-4; a weak D match, TRBD1 (5 bases). The DNA end favors TRBJ2-7, so the J call may be wrong. The DNA of the CDR3 is TGTGCCAGCAGTACCAGGGTTTACGAGCAGTACTTC. Translated: CASSTRVYEQYF.